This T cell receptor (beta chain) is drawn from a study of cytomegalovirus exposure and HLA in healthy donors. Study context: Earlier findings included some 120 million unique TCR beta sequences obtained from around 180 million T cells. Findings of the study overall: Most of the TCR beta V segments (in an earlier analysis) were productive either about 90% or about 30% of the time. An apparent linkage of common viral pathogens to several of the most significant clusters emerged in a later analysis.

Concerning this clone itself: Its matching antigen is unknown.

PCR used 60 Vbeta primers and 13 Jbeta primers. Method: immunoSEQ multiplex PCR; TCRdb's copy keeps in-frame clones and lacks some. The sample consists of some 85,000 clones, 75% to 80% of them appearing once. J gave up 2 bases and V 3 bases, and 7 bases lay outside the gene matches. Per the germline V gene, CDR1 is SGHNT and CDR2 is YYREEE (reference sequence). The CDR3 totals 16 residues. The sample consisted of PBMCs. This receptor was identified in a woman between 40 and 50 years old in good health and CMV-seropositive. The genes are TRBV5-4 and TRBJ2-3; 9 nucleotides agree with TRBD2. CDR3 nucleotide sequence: TGTGCCAGCAGCTCGTCCGGGACTAGCTACACAGATACGCAGTATTTT. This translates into CASSSSGTSYTDTQYF. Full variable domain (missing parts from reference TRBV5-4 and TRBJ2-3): ETGVTQSPTHLIKTRGQQVTLRCSSQSGHNTVSWYQQALGQGPQFIFQYYREEENGRGNFPPRFSGLQFPNYSSELNVNALELDDSALYLCASSSSGTSYTDTQYFGPGTRLTVL.